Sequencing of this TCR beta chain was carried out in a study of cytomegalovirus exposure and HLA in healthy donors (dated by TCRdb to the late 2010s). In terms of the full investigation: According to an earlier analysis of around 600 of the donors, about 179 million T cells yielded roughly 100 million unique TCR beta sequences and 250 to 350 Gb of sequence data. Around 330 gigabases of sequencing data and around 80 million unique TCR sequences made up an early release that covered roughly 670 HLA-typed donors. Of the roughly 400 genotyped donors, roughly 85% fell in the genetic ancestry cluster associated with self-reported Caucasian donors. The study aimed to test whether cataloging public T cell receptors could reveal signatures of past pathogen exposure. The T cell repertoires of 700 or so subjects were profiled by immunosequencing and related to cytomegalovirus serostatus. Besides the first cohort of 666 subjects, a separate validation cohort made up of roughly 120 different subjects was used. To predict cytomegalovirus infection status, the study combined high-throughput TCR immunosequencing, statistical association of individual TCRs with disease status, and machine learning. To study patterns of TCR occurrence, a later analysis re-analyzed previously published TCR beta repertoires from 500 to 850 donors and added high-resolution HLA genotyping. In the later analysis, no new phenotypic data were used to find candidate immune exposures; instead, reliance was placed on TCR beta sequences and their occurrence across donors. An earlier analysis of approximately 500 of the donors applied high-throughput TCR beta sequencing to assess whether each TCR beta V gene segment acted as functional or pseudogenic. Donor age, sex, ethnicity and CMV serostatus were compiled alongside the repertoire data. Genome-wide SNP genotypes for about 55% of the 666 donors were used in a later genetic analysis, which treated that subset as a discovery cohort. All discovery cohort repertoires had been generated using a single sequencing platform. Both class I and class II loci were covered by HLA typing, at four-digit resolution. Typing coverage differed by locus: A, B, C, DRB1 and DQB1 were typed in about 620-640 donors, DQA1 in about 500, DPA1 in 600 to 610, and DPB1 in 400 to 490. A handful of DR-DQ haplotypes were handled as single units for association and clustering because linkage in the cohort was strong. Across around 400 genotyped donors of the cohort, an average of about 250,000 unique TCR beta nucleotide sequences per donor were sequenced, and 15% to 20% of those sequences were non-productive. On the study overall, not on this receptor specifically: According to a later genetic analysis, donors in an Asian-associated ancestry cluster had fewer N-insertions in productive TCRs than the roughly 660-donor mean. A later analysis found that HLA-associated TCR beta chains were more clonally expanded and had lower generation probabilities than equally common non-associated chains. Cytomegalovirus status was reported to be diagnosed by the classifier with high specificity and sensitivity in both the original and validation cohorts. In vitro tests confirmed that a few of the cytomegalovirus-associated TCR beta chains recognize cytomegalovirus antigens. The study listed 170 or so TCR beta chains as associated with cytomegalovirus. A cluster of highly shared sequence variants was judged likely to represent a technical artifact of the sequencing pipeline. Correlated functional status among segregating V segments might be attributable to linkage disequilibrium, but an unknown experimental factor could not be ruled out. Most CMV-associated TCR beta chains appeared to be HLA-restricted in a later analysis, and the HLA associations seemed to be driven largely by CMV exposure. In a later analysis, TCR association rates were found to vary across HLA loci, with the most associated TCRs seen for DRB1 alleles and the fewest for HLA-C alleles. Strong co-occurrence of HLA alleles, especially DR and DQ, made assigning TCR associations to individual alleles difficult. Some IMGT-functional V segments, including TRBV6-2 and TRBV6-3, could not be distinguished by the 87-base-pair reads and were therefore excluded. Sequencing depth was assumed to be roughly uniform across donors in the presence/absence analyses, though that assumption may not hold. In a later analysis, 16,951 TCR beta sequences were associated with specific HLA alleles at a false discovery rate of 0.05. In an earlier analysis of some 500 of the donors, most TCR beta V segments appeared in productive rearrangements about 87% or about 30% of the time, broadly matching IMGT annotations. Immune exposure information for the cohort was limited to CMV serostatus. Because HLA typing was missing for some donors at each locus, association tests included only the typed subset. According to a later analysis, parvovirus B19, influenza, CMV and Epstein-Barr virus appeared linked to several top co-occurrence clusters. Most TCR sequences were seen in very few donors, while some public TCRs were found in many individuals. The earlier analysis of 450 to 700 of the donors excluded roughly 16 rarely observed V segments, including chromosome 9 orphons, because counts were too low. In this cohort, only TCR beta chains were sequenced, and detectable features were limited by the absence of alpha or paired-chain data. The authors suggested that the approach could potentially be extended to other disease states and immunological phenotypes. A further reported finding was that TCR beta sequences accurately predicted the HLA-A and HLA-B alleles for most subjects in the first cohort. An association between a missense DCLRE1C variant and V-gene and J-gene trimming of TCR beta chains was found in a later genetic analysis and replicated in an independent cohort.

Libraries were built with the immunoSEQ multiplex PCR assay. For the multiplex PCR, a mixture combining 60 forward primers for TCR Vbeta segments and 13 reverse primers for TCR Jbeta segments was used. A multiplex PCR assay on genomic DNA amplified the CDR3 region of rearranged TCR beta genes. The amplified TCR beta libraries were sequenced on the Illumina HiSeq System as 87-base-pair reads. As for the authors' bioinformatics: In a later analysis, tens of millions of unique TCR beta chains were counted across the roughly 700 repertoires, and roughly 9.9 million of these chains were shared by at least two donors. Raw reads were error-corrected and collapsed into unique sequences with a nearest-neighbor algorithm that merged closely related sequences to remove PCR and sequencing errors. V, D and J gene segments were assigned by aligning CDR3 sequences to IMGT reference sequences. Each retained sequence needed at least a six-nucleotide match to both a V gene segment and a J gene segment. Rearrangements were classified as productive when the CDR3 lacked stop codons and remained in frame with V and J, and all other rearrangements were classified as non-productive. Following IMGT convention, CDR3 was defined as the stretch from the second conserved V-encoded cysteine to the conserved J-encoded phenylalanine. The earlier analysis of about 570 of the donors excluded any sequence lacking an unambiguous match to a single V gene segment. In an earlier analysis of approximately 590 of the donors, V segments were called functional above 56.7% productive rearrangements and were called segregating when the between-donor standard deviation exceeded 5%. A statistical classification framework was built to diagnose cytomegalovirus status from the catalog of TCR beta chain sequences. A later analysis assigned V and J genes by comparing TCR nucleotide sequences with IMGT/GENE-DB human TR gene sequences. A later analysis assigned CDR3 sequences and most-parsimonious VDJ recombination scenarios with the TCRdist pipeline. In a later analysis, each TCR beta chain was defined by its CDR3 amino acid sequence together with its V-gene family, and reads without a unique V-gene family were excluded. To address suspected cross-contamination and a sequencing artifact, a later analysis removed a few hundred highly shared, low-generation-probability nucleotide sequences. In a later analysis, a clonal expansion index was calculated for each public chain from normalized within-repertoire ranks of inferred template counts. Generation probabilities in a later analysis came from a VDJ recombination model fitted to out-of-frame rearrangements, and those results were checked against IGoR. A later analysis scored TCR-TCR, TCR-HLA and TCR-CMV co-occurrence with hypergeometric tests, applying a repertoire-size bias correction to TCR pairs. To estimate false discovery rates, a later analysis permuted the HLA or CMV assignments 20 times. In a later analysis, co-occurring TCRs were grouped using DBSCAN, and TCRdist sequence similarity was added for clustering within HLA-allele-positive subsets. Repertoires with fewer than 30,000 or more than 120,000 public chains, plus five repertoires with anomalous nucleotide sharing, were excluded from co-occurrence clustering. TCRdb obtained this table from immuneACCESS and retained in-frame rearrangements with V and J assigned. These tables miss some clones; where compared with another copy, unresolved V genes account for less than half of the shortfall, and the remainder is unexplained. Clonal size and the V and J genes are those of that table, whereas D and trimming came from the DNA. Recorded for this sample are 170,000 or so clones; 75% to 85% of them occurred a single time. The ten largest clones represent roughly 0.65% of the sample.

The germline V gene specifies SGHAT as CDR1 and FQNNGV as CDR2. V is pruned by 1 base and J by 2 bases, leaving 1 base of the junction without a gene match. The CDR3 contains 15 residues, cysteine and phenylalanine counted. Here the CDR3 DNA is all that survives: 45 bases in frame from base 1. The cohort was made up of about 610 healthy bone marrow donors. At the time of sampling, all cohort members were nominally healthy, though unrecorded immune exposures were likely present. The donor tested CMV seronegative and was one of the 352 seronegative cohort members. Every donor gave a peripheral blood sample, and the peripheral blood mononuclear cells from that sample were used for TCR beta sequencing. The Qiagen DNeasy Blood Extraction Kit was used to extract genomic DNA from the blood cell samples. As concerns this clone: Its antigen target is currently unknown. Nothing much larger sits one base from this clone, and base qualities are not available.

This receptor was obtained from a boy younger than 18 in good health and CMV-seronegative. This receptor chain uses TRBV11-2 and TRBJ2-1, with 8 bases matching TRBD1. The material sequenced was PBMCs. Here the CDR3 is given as CASSLAGQAYNEQFF. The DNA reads TGTGCCAGCAGCTTAGCGGGACAGGCCTACAATGAGCAGTTCTTC.